A few counts support the clone carrying this T cell receptor (beta chain). This entry comes from a study of HIV-infected patients and healthy controls. The repertoire came from unfractionated whole blood and reflected all unsorted peripheral T cells. Trimming pared 6 bases from V and 5 bases from J, leaving 7 bases between. Germline assignment: CDR1 MNHNY and CDR2 SVGAGI (reference sequence). This CDR3 contains 12 residues. Alpha and beta constant-region primers primed reverse transcription of about 0.5 ug RNA. Each of the alpha and beta chains got its own library through chain-specific third strand synthesis with indices. Ligation attached cDNA to a 5' RACE adapter that carried a random hexamer and SP2 site. TCRdb processed the 5' RACE reads anew with MiXCR; each CDR3 protein has one entry. The data hold around 8,800 distinct CDR3 sequences, with roughly 7.7% observed a single time.

The chain uses TRBV6-6 and TRBJ1-4; D is unresolved. Material: blood, obtained before antiretroviral therapy. The receptor was isolated from an adult with HIV infection. The CDR3 loop is CASSRQNEKLFF. In DNA, the CDR3 is TGTGCCAGCAGCCGGCAGAATGAAAAACTGTTTTTT.